This passage covers 10 T cell receptor beta chains from one sample sequenced in a study of T cell responses to AZD1222 COVID-19 vaccine. Data came from immunoSEQ multiplex PCR; TCRdb stores just in-frame clones and leaves some out. The table lists about 150,000 clones, around 90% of them singletons. This sample comprised peripheral blood, obtained 28 days after the second AZD1222 dose. Receptors were obtained from an adult who received the AZD1222 COVID-19 vaccine.

The gene calls are TRBV10-2 and TRBJ2-1, with TRBD2 identical over 12 bases. J gave up 0 bases and V 4 bases, and 7 bases lay outside the gene matches. The germline V gene has CDR1 WSHSY and CDR2 SAAADI. The CDR3 has 18 amino acids. CDR3 sequence reads: CASSVRLAGGSSYNEQFF. In DNA, the CDR3 is TGCGCCAGCAGTGTACGTCTAGCGGGAGGGAGCTCCTACAATGAGCAGTTCTTC.

The rearrangement uses TRBV21-1 and TRBJ1-5; no DNA check was done on the table's D call, TRBD1. TRBV21-1 is assigned pseudogene status. The CDR3 extends over 17 amino acids. CDR3 DNA sequence: TGTGCCAGCAGCAAATTGGGACAGGCTTCGAGCAATCAGCCCCAGCATTTT. This encodes CASSKLGQASSNQPQHF.

This clone was found once. This chain links TRBV5-1 with TRBJ1-1, with 7 bases identical to TRBD1. The CDR3 totals 14 residues. CDR1 is SGHRS and CDR2 is YFSETQ in the germline V gene. V lost 4 bases, J lost 1 base, and 4 bases stayed unmatched. CDR3 sequence: CASSRAGGNTEAFF. The CDR3 DNA sequence: TGCGCCAGCAGCAGGGCAGGGGGGAACACTGAAGCTTTCTTT.

The chain is built from TRBV5-6 and TRBJ1-2; possibly TRBD1 for D (6 bases). The CDR3 runs 14 residues. The V end was cut by 4 bases, the J end by 5 bases, with 15 bases between. Per the germline V gene, CDR1 is SGHDT and CDR2 is YYEEEE. CDR3 region: CASSPGQSRYGYTF. The CDR3 DNA sequence: TGTGCCAGCAGCCCAGGACAGTCTCGATATGGCTACACCTTC.

This clone was observed a handful of times. The chain is built from TRBV9 and TRBJ2-7; a possible D gene is TRBD1 (5 bases). Germline V CDR1 and CDR2: SGDLS, YYNGEE. V lost 3 bases to trimming and J lost 7 bases, with 11 bases between them. CDR3 size: 12 residues. The CDR3 DNA reads as TGTGCCAGCAGCGCAGGGCCAGGAGAGCAGTACTTC. This translates into CASSAGPGEQYF.

The rearrangement links TRBV27 to TRBJ1-2; 11 bases match TRBD1. The length of the CDR3 is 15 residues. Germline loops: CDR1 MNHEY, CDR2 SMNVEV (reference sequence). The V segment lost 6 bases and the J segment 3 bases; nucleotides outside the gene matches: 6. CDR3 in amino acids: CASRSDRGHDYGYTF. The CDR3 bases are TGTGCCAGCAGGTCGGACAGGGGGCATGACTATGGCTACACCTTC.

J is TRBJ1-1 and V is TRBV18; perhaps TRBD1 as D (6 bases). CDR1 and CDR2 (germline): KGHSH, LQKENI. This CDR3 comprises 14 residues. Trimming pared 5 bases from V and 4 bases from J, leaving 14 bases between. The CDR3 loop is CASSSSQGITEAFF. The CDR3 bases are TGTGCCAGCTCATCGTCACAGGGAATCACTGAAGCTTTCTTT.

The chain has TRBV2 and TRBJ1-6; no firm D call. The germline gives CDR1 SNHLY, CDR2 FYNNEI. The CDR3 totals 12 residues. Trimming removed 2 bases from V and 10 bases from J, with 6 bases in between. CDR3 in amino acids: CASSEIRSPLHF. The CDR3 DNA is TGTGCCAGCAGTGAAATCAGGTCACCCCTCCACTTT.

V is TRBV5-4 and J is TRBJ2-3; D gene uncertain. Germline CDR1 reads SGHNT; CDR2 reads YYREEE (reference sequence). The V end was cut by 0 bases, the J end by 4 bases, with 6 bases between. The CDR3 sequence is 13 residues long. The CDR3 spells CASSLDRADTQYF. The CDR3 DNA follows: TGTGCCAGCAGCTTGGACCGGGCAGATACGCAGTATTTT. Full variable domain (remainder filled in from reference TRBV5-4 and TRBJ2-3): ETGVTQSPTHLIKTRGQQVTLRCSSQSGHNTVSWYQQALGQGPQFIFQYYREEENGRGNFPPRFSGLQFPNYSSELNVNALELDDSALYLCASSLDRADTQYFGPGTRLTVL.

CDR3 region: CATSDPTGGLERTQYF. As DNA, the CDR3 is TGTGCCACCAGTGATCCGACGGGAGGGCTAGAGAGGACGCAGTATTTT. The V gene is TRBV24-1, the J gene TRBJ2-3; 8 nucleotides align to TRBD2. The CDR3 runs to 16 residues. Unmatched junction bases numbered 13, after V lost 3 bases and J lost 9 bases. Germline V CDR1 and CDR2: KGHDR, SFDVKD.